What follows are 3 T cell receptor beta chains derived from one specimen sequenced in a study of blood T cell repertoires in COVID-19 (dated by TCRdb to 2020 to 2022). The method behind the library was the immunoSEQ multiplex PCR assay. The source is immuneACCESS, and TCRdb retained only in-frame sequences with V and J called. Part of the clones is not carried over; for the studies checked, unresolved V genes explain less than half of this, and the remainder is unexplained. This sample lists 190,000 or so clones; around nine tenths were detected once. The ten most abundant clones make up about 1% of the sample. Sequenced material: peripheral blood. The source of these receptors is a woman between 18 and 29 years old who had recovered from COVID-19.

The chain carries TRBV2 and TRBJ1-6; no definite D call. The CDR3 length is 13 residues. V was shortened by 6 bases and J by 3 bases, with 6 bases between the two germline ends. Germline V CDR1 and CDR2: SNHLY, FYNNEI. This CDR3 is CASRVSYNSPLHF. The CDR3 coding sequence is TGTGCCAGCAGAGTCAGCTATAATTCACCCCTCCACTTT.

This chain connects TRBV5-1 to TRBJ2-3, with 12 bases fitting TRBD2. Germline trimming cut 4 bases from V and 6 bases from J; bases unmatched to any gene: 12. The CDR3 loop spans 17 amino acids. The germline V gene has CDR1 SGHRS and CDR2 YFSETQ. As DNA, the CDR3 is TGCGCCAGCAGCAAGACTAGCGGGAGAGTTGAGTCCGATACGCAGTATTTT. It yields the protein CASSKTSGRVESDTQYF.

The chain combines TRBV5-1 with TRBJ2-5; weak D call: TRBD1 (7 bases). The CDR3 contains 18 residues. Germline CDR1 reads SGHRS; CDR2 reads YFSETQ. V dropped 2 bases and J dropped 0 bases, with 20 bases sitting between them. The CDR3 nucleotides are TGCGCCAGCAGCTTAAAGACAGGGAGGCTTATGTACCAAGAGACCCAGTACTTC. Protein: CASSLKTGRLMYQETQYF. Drawing the rest from reference TRBV5-1 and TRBJ2-5, the complete variable domain is KAGVTQTPRYLIKTRGQQVTLSCSPISGHRSVSWYQQTPGQGLQFLFEYFSETQRNKGNFPGRFSGRQFSNSRSEMNVSTLELGDSALYLCASSLKTGRLMYQETQYFGPGTRLLVL.